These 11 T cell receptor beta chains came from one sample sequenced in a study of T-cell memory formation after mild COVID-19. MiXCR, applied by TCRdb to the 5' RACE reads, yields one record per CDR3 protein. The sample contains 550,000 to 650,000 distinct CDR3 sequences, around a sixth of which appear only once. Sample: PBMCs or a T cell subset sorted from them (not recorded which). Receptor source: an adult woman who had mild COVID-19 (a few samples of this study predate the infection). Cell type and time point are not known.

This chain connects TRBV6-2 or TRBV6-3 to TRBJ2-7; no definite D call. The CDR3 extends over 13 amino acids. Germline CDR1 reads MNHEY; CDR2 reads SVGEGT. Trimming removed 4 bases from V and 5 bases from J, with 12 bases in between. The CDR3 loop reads CASSLPVVNEQYF. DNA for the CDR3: TGTGCCAGCAGTTTGCCGGTCGTGAACGAGCAGTACTTC.

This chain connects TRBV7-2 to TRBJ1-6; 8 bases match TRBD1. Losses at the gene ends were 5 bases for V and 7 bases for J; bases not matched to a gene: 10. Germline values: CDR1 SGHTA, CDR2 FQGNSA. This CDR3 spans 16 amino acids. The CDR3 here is CASSPRTGSPNSPLHF. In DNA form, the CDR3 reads TGTGCCAGCAGCCCTCGGACAGGGTCTCCAAATTCACCCCTCCACTTT.

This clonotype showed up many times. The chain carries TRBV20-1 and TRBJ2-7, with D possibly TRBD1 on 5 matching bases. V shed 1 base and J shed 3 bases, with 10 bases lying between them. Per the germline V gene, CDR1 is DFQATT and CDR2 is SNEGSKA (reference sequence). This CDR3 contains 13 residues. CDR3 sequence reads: CSARAGKIYEQYF. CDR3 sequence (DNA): TGCAGTGCTAGAGCAGGGAAGATCTACGAGCAGTACTTC.

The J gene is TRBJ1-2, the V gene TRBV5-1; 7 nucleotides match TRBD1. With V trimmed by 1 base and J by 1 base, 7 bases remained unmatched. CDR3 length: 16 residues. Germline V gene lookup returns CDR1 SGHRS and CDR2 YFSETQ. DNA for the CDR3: TGCGCCAGCAGCTTGACCGGGACAGAGATTAACTATGGCTACACCTTC. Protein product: CASSLTGTEINYGYTF.

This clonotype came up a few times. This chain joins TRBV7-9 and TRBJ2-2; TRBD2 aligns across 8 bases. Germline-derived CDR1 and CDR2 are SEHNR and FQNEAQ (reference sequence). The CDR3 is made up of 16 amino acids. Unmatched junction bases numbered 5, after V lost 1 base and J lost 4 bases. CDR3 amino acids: CASSLGGGTPTGELFF. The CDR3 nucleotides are TGTGCCAGCAGCTTAGGCGGGGGGACGCCCACCGGGGAGCTGTTTTTT.

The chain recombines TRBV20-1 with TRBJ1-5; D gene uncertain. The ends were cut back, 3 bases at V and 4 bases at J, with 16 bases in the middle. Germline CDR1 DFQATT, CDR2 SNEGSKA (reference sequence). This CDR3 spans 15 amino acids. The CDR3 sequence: CSASPAGAGNQPQHF. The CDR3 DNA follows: TGCAGTGCTAGTCCCGCAGGTGCCGGGAATCAGCCCCAGCATTTT.

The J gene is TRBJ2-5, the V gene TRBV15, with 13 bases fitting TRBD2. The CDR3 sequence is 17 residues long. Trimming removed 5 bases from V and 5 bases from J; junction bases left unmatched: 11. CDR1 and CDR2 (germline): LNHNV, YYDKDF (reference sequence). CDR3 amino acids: CATSGGQLAGGSETQYF. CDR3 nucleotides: TGTGCCACCAGCGGCGGTCAACTAGCGGGAGGGAGCGAGACCCAGTACTTC.

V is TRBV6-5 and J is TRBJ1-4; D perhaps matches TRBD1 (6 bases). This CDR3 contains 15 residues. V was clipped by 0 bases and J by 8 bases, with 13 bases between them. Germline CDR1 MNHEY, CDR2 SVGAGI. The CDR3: CASSYSTGGWEKLFF. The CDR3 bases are TGTGCCAGCAGTTACTCGACAGGAGGTTGGGAAAAACTGTTTTTT.

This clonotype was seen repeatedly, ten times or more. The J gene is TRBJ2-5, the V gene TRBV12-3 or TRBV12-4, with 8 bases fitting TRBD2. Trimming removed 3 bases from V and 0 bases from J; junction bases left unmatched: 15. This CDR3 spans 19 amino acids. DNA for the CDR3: TGTGCCAGCAGTTTCGGACTAGCCGGCCCTTCTCGAGACCAAGAGACCCAGTACTTC. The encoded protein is CASSFGLAGPSRDQETQYF.

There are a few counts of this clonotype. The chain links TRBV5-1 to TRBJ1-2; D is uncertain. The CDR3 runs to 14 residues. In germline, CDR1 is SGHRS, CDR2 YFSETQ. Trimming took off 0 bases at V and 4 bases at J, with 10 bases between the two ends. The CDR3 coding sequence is TGCGCCAGCAGCTTGGAAGGGCAGGTCTATGGCTACACCTTC. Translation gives CASSLEGQVYGYTF.

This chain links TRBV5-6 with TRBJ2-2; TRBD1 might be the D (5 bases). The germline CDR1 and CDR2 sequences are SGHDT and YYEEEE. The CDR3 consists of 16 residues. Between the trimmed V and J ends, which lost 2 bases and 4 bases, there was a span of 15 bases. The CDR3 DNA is TGTGCCAGCAGCTTCATCAGGGTTCTGGGCACCGGGGAGCTGTTTTTT. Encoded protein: CASSFIRVLGTGELFF.